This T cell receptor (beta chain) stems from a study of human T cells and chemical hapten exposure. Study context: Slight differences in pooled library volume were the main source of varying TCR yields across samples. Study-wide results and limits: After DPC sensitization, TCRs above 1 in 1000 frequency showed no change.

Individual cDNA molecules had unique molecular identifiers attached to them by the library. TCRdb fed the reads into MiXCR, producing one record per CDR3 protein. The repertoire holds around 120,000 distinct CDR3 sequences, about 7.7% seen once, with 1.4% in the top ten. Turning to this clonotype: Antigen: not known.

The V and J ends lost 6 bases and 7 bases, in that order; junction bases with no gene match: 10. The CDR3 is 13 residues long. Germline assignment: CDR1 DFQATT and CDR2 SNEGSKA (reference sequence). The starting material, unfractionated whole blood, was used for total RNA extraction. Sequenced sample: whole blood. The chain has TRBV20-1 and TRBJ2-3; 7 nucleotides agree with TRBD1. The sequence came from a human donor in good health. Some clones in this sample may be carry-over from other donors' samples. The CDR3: CSATGQAVNTQYF. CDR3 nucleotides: TGCAGTGCCACCGGACAGGCCGTCAATACGCAGTATTTT.